A single sample gave rise to the 21 T cell receptor beta chains below, sequenced in a study of Graves' ophthalmopathy and Graves' hyperthyroidism. Amplified material comprised TCR beta CDR3 regions derived from RNA transcripts. Scientists carried out first-round RT-PCR using HTBI primers and then a second-round multiplex PCR. One entry per CDR3 protein, called by TCRdb with MiXCR from the multiplex PCR reads. The sample yields hundreds of thousands of distinct CDR3 sequences, about 20% seen once. Sample: peripheral blood. Source of these receptors: a woman under 30 with stable Graves' hyperthyroidism. Some clones in this sample may be carry-over from other donors' samples.

The V call is TRBV28, the J call TRBJ1-5; D not certain. The CDR3 spans 15 residues. From germline, CDR1 is MDHEN and CDR2 SYDVKM. Trimming stripped 4 bases from V and 3 bases from J, with 13 bases between. Here the CDR3 DNA reads TGTGCCAGCAGTTGGGCCAGCGATGACAATCAGCCCCAGCATTTT. Translation: CASSWASDDNQPQHF.

This clonotype was detected many times. The V gene is TRBV12-3 or TRBV12-4, the J gene TRBJ2-7; 9 positions agree with TRBD1. The V and J ends lost 4 bases and 0 bases, in that order; junction bases with no gene match: 7. The CDR3 is 16 residues long. Here the CDR3 reads CASSSEDRGSSYEQYF. CDR3 nucleotides: TGTGCCAGCAGTTCGGAAGACAGGGGGAGCTCCTACGAGCAGTACTTC.

This clonotype was picked up a small number of times. This chain connects TRBV30 to TRBJ1-3; D gene ambiguous. Trimming stripped 1 base from V and 7 bases from J, with 8 bases between. CDR1 and CDR2 (germline): GTSNPN, SVGIG (reference sequence). This CDR3 contains 12 residues. DNA of the CDR3: TGTGCCTGGAGTGATATGGGGAACACCATATATTTT. Translation: CAWSDMGNTIYF. Together with reference TRBV30 and TRBJ1-3, the CDR3 gives the full variable domain: SQTIHQWPATLVQPVGSPLSLECTVEGTSNPNLYWYRQAAGRGLQLLFYSVGIGQISSEVPQNLSASRPQDRQFILSSKKLLLSDSGFYLCAWSDMGNTIYFGEGSWLTVV.

This clonotype was detected many times. The chain employs TRBV28 and TRBJ1-1; tentatively, D is TRBD1 (5 bases). Trimming cost V 8 bases and J 11 bases, with 15 bases left between them. The CDR3 is 11 residues long. CDR1 is MDHEN and CDR2 is SYDVKM in the germline V gene. The CDR3 coding sequence is TGTGCCAGCCTCGACAGCCGCTTGGCTTTCTTT. As protein: CASLDSRLAFF.

With respect to this clonotype: This clone may be a read error of a much larger clone one base away. The chain links TRBV5-1 to TRBJ2-2; 11 bases agree with TRBD2. Germline assignment: CDR1 SGHRS and CDR2 YFSETQ. The CDR3 sequence is 16 residues long. CDR3 nucleotide sequence: TGCGCCAGCAGCGTTACTAGCGGGAGTGGAAGCGGGGAGCTGTGTTTT. Translating gives CASSVTSGSGSGELCF.

The chain has TRBV12-3 or TRBV12-4 and TRBJ1-2; D is ambiguous. Trimming cost V 6 bases and J 1 base, with 15 bases left between them. The CDR3 loop spans 15 amino acids. This chain's CDR3 is CASRLGFRLNYGYTF. As DNA, the CDR3 is TGTGCCAGCAGGTTGGGGTTTCGTCTTAACTATGGCTACACCTTC.

In its sample, this clonotype was seen many times. The CDR3 DNA is TGTGCCAGCAGTGAGGAGACAGGGGGCAGGCGCAATCAGCCCCAGCATTTT. Its translation is CASSEETGGRRNQPQHF. This chain uses TRBV6-1 with TRBJ1-5, with 10 bases lining up with TRBD1. Trimming cost V 3 bases and J 2 bases; bases outside gene matches: 7. The germline V gene has CDR1 MNHNS and CDR2 SASEGT. CDR3 length: 17 residues.

In its sample, this clonotype was seen many times. The chain recombines TRBV6-5 with TRBJ1-2; D is ambiguous. This CDR3 has 13 residues. The germline V gene has CDR1 MNHEY and CDR2 SVGAGI. Trimming removed 2 bases from V and 4 bases from J, with 8 bases in between. CDR3 sequence reads: CASSYRSGYGYTF. The CDR3 bases are TGTGCCAGCAGTTACCGTAGCGGCTATGGCTACACCTTC.

This clonotype was found many times. The V call is TRBV12-3 or TRBV12-4, the J call TRBJ2-7, with 8 positions matching TRBD1. The CDR3 is 15 amino acids. J gave up 3 bases and V 5 bases, and 9 bases lay outside the gene matches. DNA for the CDR3: TGTGCCAGCAGTCAAATCAGGGGGCCGAACTACGAGCAGTACTTC. This encodes CASSQIRGPNYEQYF.

This rearrangement joins TRBV7-6 to TRBJ2-5; TRBD1 is a possible D gene (5 bases). Germline-derived CDR1 and CDR2 are SGHVS and FNYEAQ. The CDR3 consists of 15 residues. Trimming removed 1 base from V and 5 bases from J, with 14 bases in between. The CDR3 reads CASSLVRQSEETQYF. The CDR3, as DNA: TGTGCCAGCAGCTTAGTTAGACAGTCTGAGGAGACCCAGTACTTC. The full variable domain, its missing parts supplied by reference TRBV7-6 and TRBJ2-5, is GAGVSQSPRYKVTKRGQDVALRCDPISGHVSLYWYRQALGQGPEFLTYFNYEAQQDKSGLPNDRFSAERPEGSISTLTIQRTEQRDSAMYRCASSLVRQSEETQYFGPGTRLLVL.

This clonotype was observed many times. This chain connects TRBV20-1 to TRBJ1-2; D is undetermined. The V end was cut by 2 bases, the J end by 8 bases, with 9 bases between. CDR3 length: 11 amino acids. The germline CDR1 and CDR2 sequences are DFQATT and SNEGSKA (reference sequence). The CDR3 DNA is TGCAGTGCTAGAAAACAGCTGGGCTACACCTTC. Its protein product is CSARKQLGYTF.

The chain couples TRBV6-5 to TRBJ2-2, with 12 bases fitting TRBD2. The CDR3 sequence is 17 residues long. CDR1 and CDR2 (germline): MNHEY, SVGAGI. V lost 4 bases and J lost 0; bases outside the gene matches: 3. This CDR3 reads CASSWLAGGPNTGELFF. Here the CDR3 DNA reads TGTGCCAGCAGTTGGCTAGCGGGAGGGCCGAACACCGGGGAGCTGTTTTTT.

This clonotype was observed many times. The chain links TRBV27 to TRBJ2-7; D gene ambiguous. The CDR3 is 11 amino acids. Trimming shortened V by 4 bases and J by 9 bases, and 10 bases separated the two germline ends. CDR1 is MNHEY, CDR2 SMNVEV, per germline (reference sequence). The CDR3 region has the DNA TGTGCCAGCAGTTGGGCAGGACGGCAGTACTTC. Encoded protein: CASSWAGRQYF.

This clonotype has just a few counts. The V and J genes are TRBV19 and TRBJ1-5; a weak D match, TRBD1 (5 bases). Germline CDR1 LNHDA, CDR2 SQIVND (reference sequence). There are 14 residues in the CDR3. V dropped 5 bases and J dropped 5 bases, with 13 bases sitting between them. The CDR3 nucleotides read TGTGCCAGTAGTCGGGACTCCCAATATCAGCCCCAGCATTTT. Protein: CASSRDSQYQPQHF. Complete variable domain (other parts from reference TRBV19 and TRBJ1-5): DGGITQSPKYLFRKEGQNVTLSCEQNLNHDAMYWYRQDPGQGLRLIYYSQIVNDFQKGDIAEGYSVSREKKESFPLTVTSAQKNPTAFYLCASSRDSQYQPQHFGDGTRLSIL.

This clonotype is deemed medium-sized. CDR3 DNA: TGCAGCGTTCAGACCTGGACAGGGGACTACGAGCAGTACTTC. Translated: CSVQTWTGDYEQYF. The genes are TRBV29-1 and TRBJ2-7; TRBD1 matches 9 bases. Germline trimming cut 5 bases from V and 3 bases from J; bases unmatched to any gene: 8. CDR1 is SQVTM and CDR2 is ANQGSEA in the germline V gene. The CDR3 is 14 residues long.

The chain has TRBV4-1 and TRBJ1-1, with 7 bases fitting TRBD1. The CDR3 runs to 15 residues. After removal of 4 bases from V and 3 bases from J, the junction contained 8 bases not matched to a gene. Per the germline V gene, CDR1 is MGHRA and CDR2 is YSYEKL. This CDR3 is CASSPIGRGDTEAFF. The CDR3 region has the DNA TGCGCCAGCAGCCCCATCGGCAGGGGGGACACTGAAGCTTTCTTT.

This clonotype was counted many times. The gene calls are TRBV14 and TRBJ1-1; D might be TRBD1 (5 bases). Germline CDR1 SGHDN, CDR2 FVKESK. The V and J ends lost 2 bases and 6 bases respectively, with 16 bases between them. The CDR3 loop spans 15 amino acids. The CDR3 coding sequence is TGTGCCAGCAGCCAAACGGGACTGCCGGGGGCTGAAGCTTTCTTT. This codes for CASSQTGLPGAEAFF.

This clonotype was found many times. The chain is built from TRBV20-1 and TRBJ1-6; TRBD1 aligns across 8 bases. The J segment lost 3 bases and the V segment lost 5 bases, leaving 12 bases of the junction unmatched. The CDR3 has 17 residues. Germline V CDR1 and CDR2: DFQATT, SNEGSKA (reference sequence). The CDR3 nucleotides read TGCAGTGCTCGAAGAGACAGGGGAGCAGGCTATAATTCACCCCTCCACTTT. It yields the protein CSARRDRGAGYNSPLHF.

DNA of the CDR3: TGTGCCAGCTCACCCCGGGACACGTATCAGCCCCAGCATTTT. Protein: CASSPRDTYQPQHF. The gene calls are TRBV18 and TRBJ1-5; D possibly corresponds to TRBD1 (6 bases). The length of the CDR3 is 14 residues. V lost 3 bases to trimming and J lost 5 bases, with 11 bases between them. Germline V gives CDR1 KGHSH, CDR2 LQKENI.

This clonotype has a count of ten or more. The chain is built from TRBV28 and TRBJ1-1; D is undetermined. Germline lookup yields CDR1 MDHEN and CDR2 SYDVKM. V was shortened by 2 bases and J by 1 base, with 11 bases between the two germline ends. This CDR3 is 15 amino acids long. The DNA for the CDR3 is TGTGCCAGCAGTTTAGGGTTCGGAGAGAACACTGAAGCTTTCTTT. This translates into CASSLGFGENTEAFF.

This clonotype was seen many times. This chain connects TRBV5-1 to TRBJ1-1, with D perhaps TRBD1 (5 bases). The V end was cut by 7 bases, the J end by 3 bases, with 22 bases between. This CDR3 has 16 amino acids. Per the germline V gene, CDR1 is SGHRS and CDR2 is YFSETQ. CDR3 sequence: CASRTILGVGDTEAFF. DNA of the CDR3: TGCGCCAGCCGAACCATCCTAGGGGTGGGGGACACTGAAGCTTTCTTT.